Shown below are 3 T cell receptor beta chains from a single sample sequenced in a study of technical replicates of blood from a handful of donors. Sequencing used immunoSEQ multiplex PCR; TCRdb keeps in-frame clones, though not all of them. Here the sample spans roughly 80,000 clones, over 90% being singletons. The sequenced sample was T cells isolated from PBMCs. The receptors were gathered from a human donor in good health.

The CDR3 DNA sequence: TGTGCCAGCAGTGTGGGGACAGCGAACTACGAGCAGTACTTC. Translation gives CASSVGTANYEQYF. The chain uses TRBV6-1 and TRBJ2-7; 7 nucleotides agree with TRBD1. The CDR3 covers 14 residues. J was trimmed by 3 bases and V by 4 bases; bases with no gene match: 6. Germline-derived CDR1 and CDR2 are MNHNS and SASEGT.

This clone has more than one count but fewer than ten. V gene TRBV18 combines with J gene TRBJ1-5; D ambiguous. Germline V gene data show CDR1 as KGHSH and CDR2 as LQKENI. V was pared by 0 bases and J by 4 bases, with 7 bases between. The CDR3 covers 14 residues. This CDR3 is CASSPPGPNQPQHF. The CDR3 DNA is TGTGCCAGCTCACCACCGGGCCCTAATCAGCCCCAGCATTTT.

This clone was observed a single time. The CDR3 region is CASSQVQEAEGNTIYF. The CDR3 DNA sequence: TGCGCCAGCAGCCAAGTGCAGGAGGCGGAAGGAAACACCATATATTTT. V gene TRBV4-3 combines with J gene TRBJ1-3; D not resolved. The CDR3 totals 16 residues. Trimming removed 1 base from V and 4 bases from J, with 14 bases in between. Germline CDR1 LGHNA, CDR2 YSLEER.